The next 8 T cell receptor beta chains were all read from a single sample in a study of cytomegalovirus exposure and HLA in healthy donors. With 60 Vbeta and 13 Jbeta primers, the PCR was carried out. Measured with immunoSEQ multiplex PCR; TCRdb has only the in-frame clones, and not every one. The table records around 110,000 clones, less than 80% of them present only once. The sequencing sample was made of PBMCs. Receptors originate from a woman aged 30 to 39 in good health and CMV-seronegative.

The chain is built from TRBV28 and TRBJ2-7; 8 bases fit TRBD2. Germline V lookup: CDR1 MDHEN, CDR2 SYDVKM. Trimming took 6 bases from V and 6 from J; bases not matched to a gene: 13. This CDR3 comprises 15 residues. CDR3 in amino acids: CASSPGREATAEQYF. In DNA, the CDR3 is TGTGCCAGCAGCCCCGGGCGGGAGGCTACGGCCGAGCAGTACTTC.

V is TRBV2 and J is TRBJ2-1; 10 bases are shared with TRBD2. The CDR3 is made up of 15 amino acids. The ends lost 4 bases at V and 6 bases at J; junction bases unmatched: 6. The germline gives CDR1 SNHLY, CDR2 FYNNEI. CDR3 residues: CASSVPSGRGNEQFF. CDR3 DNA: TGTGCCAGCAGTGTCCCTAGCGGGAGAGGCAATGAGCAGTTCTTC.

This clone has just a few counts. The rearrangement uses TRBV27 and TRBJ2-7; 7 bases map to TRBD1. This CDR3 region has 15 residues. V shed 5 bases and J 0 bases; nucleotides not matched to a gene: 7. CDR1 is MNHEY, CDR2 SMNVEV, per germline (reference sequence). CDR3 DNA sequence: TGTGCCAGCAGTCCAAAACAGGGGTACTCCTACGAGCAGTACTTC. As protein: CASSPKQGYSYEQYF.

The CDR3 reads CASRRGANTGELFF. The CDR3 DNA reads as TGTGCCAGCAGGCGGGGGGCCAACACCGGGGAGCTGTTTTTT. The rearrangement links TRBV5-6 to TRBJ2-2, with 8 bases matching TRBD2. The CDR3 loop spans 14 amino acids. V lost 5 bases and J lost 2; bases outside the gene matches: 2. Germline V gives CDR1 SGHDT, CDR2 YYEEEE.

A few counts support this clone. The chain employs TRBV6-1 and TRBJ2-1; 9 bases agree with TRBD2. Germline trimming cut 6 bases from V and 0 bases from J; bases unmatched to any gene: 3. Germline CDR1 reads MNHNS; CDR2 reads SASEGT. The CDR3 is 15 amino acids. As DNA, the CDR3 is TGTGCCAGCAGGGTTAGCGGGAGCTCCTACAATGAGCAGTTCTTC. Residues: CASRVSGSSYNEQFF.

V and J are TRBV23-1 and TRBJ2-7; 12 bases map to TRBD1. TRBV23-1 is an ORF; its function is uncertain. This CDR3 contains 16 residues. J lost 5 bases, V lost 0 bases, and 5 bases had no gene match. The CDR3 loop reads CASSQSGTGGFHEQYF. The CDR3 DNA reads TGCGCCAGCAGTCAATCCGGGACAGGGGGCTTCCACGAGCAGTACTTC.

The CDR3 region is CASSSWRGTDTQYF. In nucleotides, the CDR3 is TGTGCCAGCAGCTCGTGGCGGGGGACAGATACGCAGTATTTT. The chain has TRBV5-8 and TRBJ2-3, with TRBD2 matching over 7 bases. The length of the CDR3 is 14 residues. Germline lookup yields CDR1 SGHTS and CDR2 YDEGEE. The trim removed 3 bases at V and 3 bases at J, leaving 4 bases unmatched.

In DNA, the CDR3 is TGTGCCAGCTCACCACAGGGGCGCCTGGAAAAACTGTTTTTT. As protein: CASSPQGRLEKLFF. The chain carries TRBV18 and TRBJ1-4; possibly TRBD1 for D (5 bases). This CDR3 has 14 amino acids. Germline V lookup: CDR1 KGHSH, CDR2 LQKENI. Trimming stripped 1 base from V and 8 bases from J, with 11 bases between.